The clone carrying this T cell receptor beta chain was counted many times. This sample was taken from a study of T-cell reconstitution after alpha-beta-depleted transplantation in children. The TCRbeta library was prepared with unique molecular identifiers. Using its own MiXCR run on the PCR reads, TCRdb lists one record per CDR3 protein. The table has roughly 8,100 distinct CDR3 sequences, roughly 13% seen once; the top ten hold approximately 51%. This CDR3 region has 14 residues. The germline V gene encodes CDR1 SGHVS and CDR2 FNYEAQ. The trim removed 3 bases at V and 5 bases at J, leaving 5 bases unmatched.

The gene calls are TRBV7-6 and TRBJ2-5; TRBD2 matches 8 bases. The material was PBMCs, mostly from graft donor cells, obtained 60 days after TCRalphabeta/CD19-depleted stem cell transplant. The sequence came from a patient between 2 and 9 years old who had a stem cell transplant for inherited bone marrow failure, so the T cells may come from the graft donor. The DNA for the CDR3 is TGTGCCAGCAGCTTTGAGCGGGGGCGTGAGACCCAGTACTTC. Residues: CASSFERGRETQYF.